This T cell receptor (beta chain) was recovered during a study of vaccination effects on CD4 cells after COVID-19. Study-wide results and caveats: Clones of infection and vaccine origin contracted markedly late after vaccination.

In the case of this clone: Its target is unknown.

CD4+ T cell isolation took place after 10 days of culture. Participants each got two BNT162b2 or mRNA-1273 vaccine doses. None of these healthy vaccinees had been infected with SARS-CoV-2 before vaccination. This table comes from immunoSEQ multiplex PCR, and its TCRdb copy is limited to in-frame clones, with some not included. Found here are about 73,000 clones, about 73% of them singletons; the top ten hold about 2%. Germline CDR1 and CDR2: SGHRS and YFSETQ. The V end was cut by 0 bases, the J end by 10 bases, with 10 bases between. The length of the CDR3 is 12 residues. The sequencing used CD4+ T cells from PBMCs cultured without peptide, collected after COVID-19 vaccination. J is TRBJ1-1 and V is TRBV5-1, with TRBD1 as a possible D gene (5 bases). The receptor's source is a human donor who received a COVID-19 vaccine. The CDR3 reads CASSLDGGGAFF. The CDR3 nucleotides read TGCGCCAGCAGCTTGGACGGTGGGGGAGCTTTCTTT.